A single sample is the source of the 11 T cell receptor beta chains below, sequenced in a study of blood T cells in healthy people across ages. Primed by a sample-barcoded 5' primer and a J-beta primer mix, a second PCR proceeded for roughly 7 to 12 cycles. TCRdb reprocessed the 5' RACE reads via MiXCR and lists one record per CDR3 protein. The table has over 1,200,000 distinct CDR3 sequences, roughly 64% seen once. Sequencing was carried out using blood. The receptors stem from a young man in good health.

In its sample, this clonotype was seen a few times. The rearrangement links TRBV14 to TRBJ1-5; D uncertain. CDR3 size: 12 residues. V was shortened by 2 bases and J by 6 bases, with 5 bases between the two germline ends. Germline V gives CDR1 SGHDN, CDR2 FVKESK. The CDR3 is CASSQLGQPQHF. CDR3 nucleotides: TGTGCCAGCAGCCAACTCGGTCAGCCCCAGCATTTT.

J is TRBJ1-2 and V is TRBV28, with D perhaps matching TRBD1 (5 bases). Germline CDR1 reads MDHEN; CDR2 reads SYDVKM. The V end was cut by 2 bases, the J end by 0 bases, with 13 bases between. This CDR3 contains 16 residues. DNA for the CDR3: TGTGCCAGCAGTTTAAATCGGGACCAGGCTAACTATGGCTACACCTTC. It specifies CASSLNRDQANYGYTF.

This clonotype appeared a few times. This CDR3 is CAIGGTGTFGETQYF. CDR3 coding DNA: TGTGCCATCGGGGGGACCGGGACTTTCGGGGAGACCCAGTACTTC. The chain employs TRBV10-3 and TRBJ2-5, with a weak D call TRBD2 (6 bases). The CDR3 spans 15 residues. CDR1 is ENHRY and CDR2 is SYGVKD in the germline V gene. Deletions cut 8 bases from V and 5 bases from J, with 21 bases between.

V usage is TRBV6-6 and J usage is TRBJ2-1, with D unclear. This CDR3 contains 12 residues. Between the trimmed V and J ends, which lost 6 bases and 9 bases, there was a span of 12 bases. Germline CDR1 is MNHNY and CDR2 is SVGAGI (reference sequence). CDR3 sequence: CASRPPSGEQFF. CDR3 DNA sequence: TGTGCCAGCAGACCCCCTTCTGGTGAGCAGTTCTTC.

The chain recombines TRBV10-3 with TRBJ2-7; D is ambiguous. CDR1 is ENHRY, CDR2 SYGVKD, per germline. V lost 9 bases to trimming and J lost 6 bases, with 18 bases between them. The CDR3 has 13 amino acids. The CDR3 DNA reads as TGTGCCATTAGAGAGGAAAGGGCCCGCGAGCAGTACTTC. It encodes CAIREERAREQYF.

J is TRBJ2-3 and V is TRBV11-2; 12 nucleotides match TRBD2. V was pared by 0 bases and J by 0 bases, with 4 bases of the junction left unmatched. The CDR3 spans 18 residues. Germline V CDR1 and CDR2: SGHAT, FQNNGV. The CDR3 DNA follows: TGTGCCAGCAGCTTAGAACTAGCGGGGGGCTCTAGCACAGATACGCAGTATTTT. This translates into CASSLELAGGSSTDTQYF.

This chain joins TRBV6-1 and TRBJ1-5; 7 bases are a match to TRBD1. V dropped 0 bases and J dropped 3; count of bases not matched to a gene: 5. The CDR3 length is 16 residues. Germline lookup yields CDR1 MNHNS and CDR2 SASEGT. The CDR3, as DNA: TGTGCCAGCAGTGAAGCGAGGGGGCCTAACAATCAGCCCCAGCATTTT. It yields the protein CASSEARGPNNQPQHF.

The rearrangement links TRBV10-3 to TRBJ2-1, with D hard to call. The CDR3 has 14 residues. Trimming left V 7 bases short and J 6 bases short, with 16 bases between. Looked up from germline, CDR1 is ENHRY and CDR2 is SYGVKD. CDR3 sequence (DNA): TGTGCCATCACAGACTCCCGGCGTAGCAATGAGCAGTTCTTC. This sequence encodes CAITDSRRSNEQFF.

The DNA for the CDR3 is TGTGCCAGCAGCTTGGGGAATGGGTGGGCCTACGAGCAGTACTTC. This sequence encodes CASSLGNGWAYEQYF. This chain links TRBV5-6 with TRBJ2-7; D unclear. In germline, CDR1 is SGHDT, CDR2 YYEEEE. The CDR3 consists of 15 residues. Deletions cut 0 bases from V and 2 bases from J, with 12 bases between.

The chain couples TRBV27 to TRBJ2-1; 11 nucleotides agree with TRBD2. Trimming at V came to 7 bases and at J to 2 bases, leaving 7 bases not matched to a gene. The CDR3 is 16 amino acids. Germline V gene data show CDR1 as MNHEY and CDR2 as SMNVEV (reference sequence). CDR3 residues: CASTPLAGGPYNEQFF. DNA of the CDR3: TGTGCCAGCACTCCCTTAGCGGGAGGGCCCTACAATGAGCAGTTCTTC.

V is TRBV9 and J is TRBJ2-1; D is perhaps TRBD1 (6 bases). The CDR3 spans 13 residues. CDR1 SGDLS and CDR2 YYNGEE come from the germline V gene. Trimming took 7 bases from V and 9 from J, leaving 17 bases between them. The CDR3 bases are TGTGCCAGCGGGGGTGGGGGCCCTCGTGAGCAGTTCTTC. Translation gives CASGGGGPREQFF.